These 6 T cell receptor beta chains were sequenced from one sample in a study of blood T cell repertoires in COVID-19 (dated by TCRdb to 2019 to 2021). The protocol used for the library was the immunoSEQ multiplex PCR assay. Not all clones reach the TCRdb copy of this immuneACCESS table, which keeps in-frame sequences only. Checked studies attribute under half of the gap to unresolved V genes and leave the rest unexplained. This sample holds approximately 150,000 clones; about 80% were observed only once. The ten biggest clones cover roughly 2.3% of the sample. Input material: PBMCs or T cells enriched from blood (not recorded which). The receptors here all came from a man aged 35 to 55 with acute COVID-19.

The V call is TRBV29-1, the J call TRBJ1-2; D remains unclear. The CDR3 extends over 13 amino acids. Trimming cost V 0 bases and J 7 bases, with 12 bases left between them. Looked up from germline, CDR1 is SQVTM and CDR2 is ANQGSEA. This chain's CDR3 is CSVEEWGVGGYTF. In nucleotides, the CDR3 is TGCAGCGTTGAAGAGTGGGGAGTGGGTGGCTACACCTTC.

The rearrangement links TRBV7-2 to TRBJ1-2; TRBD1 aligns across 10 bases. V was clipped by 5 bases and J by 4 bases; unmatched bases: 4. Looked up from germline, CDR1 is SGHTA and CDR2 is FQGNSA. The CDR3 loop spans 14 amino acids. In nucleotides, the CDR3 is TGTGCCAGCAGCCAGGACAGGGGGGTCTATGGCTACACCTTC. Its protein product is CASSQDRGVYGYTF.

This chain uses TRBV9 with TRBJ2-3; TRBD2 aligns across 8 bases. V dropped 6 bases and J dropped 4; count of bases not matched to a gene: 10. Germline assignment: CDR1 SGDLS and CDR2 YYNGEE. CDR3 length equals 15 residues. For the CDR3, the DNA is TGTGCCAGCAACCACGGGAGGGCGTGGGCAGATACGCAGTATTTT. Its translation is CASNHGRAWADTQYF.

This chain uses TRBV19 with TRBJ2-3; 8 nucleotides agree with TRBD2. Trimming took 3 bases from V and 1 from J; bases not matched to a gene: 6. This CDR3 spans 16 amino acids. Looked up from germline, CDR1 is LNHDA and CDR2 is SQIVND (reference sequence). CDR3 amino acids: CASSIPGLGGTDTQYF. The CDR3 region has the DNA TGTGCCAGTAGTATTCCGGGACTAGGGGGCACAGATACGCAGTATTTT.

The gene calls are TRBV5-6 and TRBJ1-5, with D possibly matching TRBD1 (5 bases). The germline V gene has CDR1 SGHDT and CDR2 YYEEEE. The CDR3 contains 14 residues. Deletions cut 0 bases from V and 2 bases from J, with 6 bases between. The CDR3, as DNA: TGTGCCAGCAGCTTGGAAGGGGGCAATCAGCCCCAGCATTTT. This translates into CASSLEGGNQPQHF.

This chain connects TRBV19 to TRBJ1-5; D unresolved. V lost 7 bases, J lost 0 bases, and 10 bases lay in between. The germline gives CDR1 LNHDA, CDR2 SQIVND (reference sequence). CDR3 size: 14 residues. The CDR3 DNA follows: TGTGCCAGTACAGGAGGTAGTAGCAATCAGCCCCAGCATTTT. As protein: CASTGGSSNQPQHF. Supplemented by reference TRBV19 and TRBJ1-5, the full variable domain reads DGGITQSPKYLFRKEGQNVTLSCEQNLNHDAMYWYRQDPGQGLRLIYYSQIVNDFQKGDIAEGYSVSREKKESFPLTVTSAQKNPTAFYLCASTGGSSNQPQHFGDGTRLSIL.